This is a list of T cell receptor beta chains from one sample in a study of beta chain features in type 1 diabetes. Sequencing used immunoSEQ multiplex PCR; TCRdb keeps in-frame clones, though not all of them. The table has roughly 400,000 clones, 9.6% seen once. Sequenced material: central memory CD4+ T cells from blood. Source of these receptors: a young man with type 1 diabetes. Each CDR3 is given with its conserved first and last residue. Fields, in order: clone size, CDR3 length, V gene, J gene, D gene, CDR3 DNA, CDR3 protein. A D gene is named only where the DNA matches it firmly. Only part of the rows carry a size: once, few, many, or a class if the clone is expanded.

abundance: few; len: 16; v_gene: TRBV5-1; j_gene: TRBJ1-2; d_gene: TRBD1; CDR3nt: TGCGCCAGCAGAGACCCAGGGACAGGGACTAACTATGGCTACACCTTC; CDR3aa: CASRDPGTGTNYGYTF
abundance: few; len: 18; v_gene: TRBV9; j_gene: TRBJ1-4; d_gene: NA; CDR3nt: TGTGCCAGCAGCGTAGCTAGTCATCGTCAATCAACTAATGAAAAACTGTTTTTT; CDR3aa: CASSVASHRQSTNEKLFF
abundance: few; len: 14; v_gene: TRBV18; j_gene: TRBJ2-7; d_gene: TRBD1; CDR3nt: TGTGCCAGCTCAGGCCGGGACAGGGAATACGAGCAGTACTTC; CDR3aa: CASSGRDREYEQYF
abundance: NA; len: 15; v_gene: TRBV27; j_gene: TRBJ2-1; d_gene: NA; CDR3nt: TGTGCCAGCAAGGGAACCAAGGGGTACCCTAATGAGCAGTTCTTC; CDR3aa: CASKGTKGYPNEQFF
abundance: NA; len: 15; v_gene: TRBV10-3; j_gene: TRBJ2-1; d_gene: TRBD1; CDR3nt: TGTGCCATCAGTGAACAGGGGATGTCCTACAATGAGCAGTTCTTC; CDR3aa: CAISEQGMSYNEQFF
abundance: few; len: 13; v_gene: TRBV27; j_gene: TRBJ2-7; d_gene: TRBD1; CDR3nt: TGTGCCAGCAGCGGACAGGACTCCTACGAGCAGTACTTC; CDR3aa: CASSGQDSYEQYF
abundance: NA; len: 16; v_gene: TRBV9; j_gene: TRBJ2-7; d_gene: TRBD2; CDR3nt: TGTGCCAGCAGCGTAAATGGTCGGACTAGCAGTTACGAGCAGTACTTC; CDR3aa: CASSVNGRTSSYEQYF
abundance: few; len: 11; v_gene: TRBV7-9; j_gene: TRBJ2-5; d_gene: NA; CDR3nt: TGTGCCAGCAGCCACTCAGAGACCCAGTACTTC; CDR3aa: CASSHSETQYF
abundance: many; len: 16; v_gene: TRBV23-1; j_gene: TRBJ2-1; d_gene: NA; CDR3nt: TGCGCCAGCAGTCAATCGGCCAGGGCCTACTACAATGAGCAGTTCTTC; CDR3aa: CASSQSARAYYNEQFF
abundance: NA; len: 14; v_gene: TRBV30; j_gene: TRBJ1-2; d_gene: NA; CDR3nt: TGTGCCTGGAGTCCGGCAGGGGTAGTGCATGGCTACACCTTC; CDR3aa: CAWSPAGVVHGYTF
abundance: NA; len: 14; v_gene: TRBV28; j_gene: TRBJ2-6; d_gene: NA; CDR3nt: TGTGCCAGCAGTGACCCCACTGGGGCCAACGTCCTGACTTTC; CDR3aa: CASSDPTGANVLTF
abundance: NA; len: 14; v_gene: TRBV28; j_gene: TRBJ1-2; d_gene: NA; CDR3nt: TGTGCCAGCAACCGACAGGAAGGTCACTATGGCTACACCTTC; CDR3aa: CASNRQEGHYGYTF